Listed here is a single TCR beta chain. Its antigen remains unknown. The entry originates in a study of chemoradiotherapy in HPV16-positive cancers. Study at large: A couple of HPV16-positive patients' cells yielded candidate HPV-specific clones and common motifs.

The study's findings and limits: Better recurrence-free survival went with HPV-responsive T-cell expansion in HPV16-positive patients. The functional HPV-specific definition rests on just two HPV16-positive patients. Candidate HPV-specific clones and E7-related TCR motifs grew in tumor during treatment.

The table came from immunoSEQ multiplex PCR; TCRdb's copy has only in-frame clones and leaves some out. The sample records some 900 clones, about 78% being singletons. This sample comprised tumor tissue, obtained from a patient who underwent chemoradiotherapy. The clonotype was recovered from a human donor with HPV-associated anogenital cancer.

Here the CDR3 reads CASSEIGTDYGYTF. The CDR3 DNA reads as TGTGCCAGCAGTGAAATCGGGACAGACTATGGCTACACCTTC. The chain recombines TRBV2 with TRBJ1-2, with 7 nucleotides matching TRBD1. The CDR3 has 14 amino acids. Trimming took 2 bases from V and 3 from J; bases not matched to a gene: 3. CDR1 and CDR2 from the germline V gene are SNHLY and FYNNEI.